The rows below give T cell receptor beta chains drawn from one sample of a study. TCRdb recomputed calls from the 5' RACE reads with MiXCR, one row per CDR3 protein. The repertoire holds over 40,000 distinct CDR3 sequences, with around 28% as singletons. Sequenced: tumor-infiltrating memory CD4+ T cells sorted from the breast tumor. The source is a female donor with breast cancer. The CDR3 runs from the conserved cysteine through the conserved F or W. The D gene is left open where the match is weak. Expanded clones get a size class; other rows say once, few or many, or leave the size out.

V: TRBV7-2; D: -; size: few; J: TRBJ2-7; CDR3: CASSLVSGPAVQYF; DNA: TGTGCCAGCAGCTTAGTATCGGGACCGGCGGTGCAGTACTTC
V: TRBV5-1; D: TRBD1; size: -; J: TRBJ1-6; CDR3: CASSFSGTASTLHF; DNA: TGCGCCAGCAGCTTTAGTGGGACAGCCTCGACCCTCCACTTT
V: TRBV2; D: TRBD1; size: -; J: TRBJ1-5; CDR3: CASSLTGTGGSQPQHF; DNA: TGTGCCAGCAGTTTAACCGGGACAGGGGGGAGTCAGCCCCAGCATTTT
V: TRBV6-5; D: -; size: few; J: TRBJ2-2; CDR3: CATLATSGTGELFF; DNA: TGTGCCACCCTAGCGACCTCGGGCACCGGGGAGCTGTTTTTT
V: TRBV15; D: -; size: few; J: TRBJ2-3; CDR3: CATGGWVDTQYF; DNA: TGTGCCACCGGGGGTTGGGTTGATACGCAGTATTTT
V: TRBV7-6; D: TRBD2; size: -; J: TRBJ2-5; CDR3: CASSRLAGVQETQYF; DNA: TGTGCCAGCAGCCGTCTAGCGGGGGTCCAAGAGACCCAGTACTTC
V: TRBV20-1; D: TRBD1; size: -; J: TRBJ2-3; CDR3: CSARARDRVGDTQYF; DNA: TGCAGTGCTAGAGCCCGGGACAGGGTAGGAGATACGCAGTATTTT
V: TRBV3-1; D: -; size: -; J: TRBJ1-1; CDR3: CASSHKANTEAFF; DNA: TGTGCCAGCAGCCATAAGGCGAACACTGAAGCTTTCTTT
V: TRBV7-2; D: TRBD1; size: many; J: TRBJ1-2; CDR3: CASSLDWTGVYGYTF; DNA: TGTGCCAGCAGCTTAGATTGGACAGGGGTCTATGGCTACACCTTC
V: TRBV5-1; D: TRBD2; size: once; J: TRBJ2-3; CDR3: CASSFGLAGGGTDTQYF; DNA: TGCGCCAGCAGCTTTGGACTAGCGGGGGGGGGGACGGATACGCAGTATTTT
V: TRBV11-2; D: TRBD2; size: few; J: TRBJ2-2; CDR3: CASRQRGTSGTGELFF; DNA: TGTGCCAGCAGACAGAGGGGGACTAGCGGAACCGGGGAGCTGTTTTTT
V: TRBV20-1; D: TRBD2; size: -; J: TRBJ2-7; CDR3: CSGGEAGKVYEQYF; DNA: TGCAGTGGGGGGGAAGCGGGAAAGGTTTACGAGCAGTACTTC
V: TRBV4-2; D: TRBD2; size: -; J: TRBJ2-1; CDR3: CASSQERGGPYNEQFF; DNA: TGTGCCAGCAGCCAAGAACGGGGGGGCCCTTACAATGAGCAGTTCTTC
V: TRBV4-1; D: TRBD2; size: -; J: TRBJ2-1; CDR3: CASSQVAGSSYNEQFF; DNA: TGCGCCAGCAGCCAAGTAGCGGGGAGCTCCTACAATGAGCAGTTCTTC
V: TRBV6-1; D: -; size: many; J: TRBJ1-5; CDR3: CASSELVGDFTQPQHF; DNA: TGTGCCAGCAGTGAACTTGTAGGGGATTTTACTCAGCCCCAGCATTTT
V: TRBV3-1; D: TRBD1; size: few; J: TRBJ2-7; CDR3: CASSQADRGADEQYF; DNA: TGTGCCAGCAGCCAAGCGGACAGGGGCGCGGACGAGCAGTACTTC